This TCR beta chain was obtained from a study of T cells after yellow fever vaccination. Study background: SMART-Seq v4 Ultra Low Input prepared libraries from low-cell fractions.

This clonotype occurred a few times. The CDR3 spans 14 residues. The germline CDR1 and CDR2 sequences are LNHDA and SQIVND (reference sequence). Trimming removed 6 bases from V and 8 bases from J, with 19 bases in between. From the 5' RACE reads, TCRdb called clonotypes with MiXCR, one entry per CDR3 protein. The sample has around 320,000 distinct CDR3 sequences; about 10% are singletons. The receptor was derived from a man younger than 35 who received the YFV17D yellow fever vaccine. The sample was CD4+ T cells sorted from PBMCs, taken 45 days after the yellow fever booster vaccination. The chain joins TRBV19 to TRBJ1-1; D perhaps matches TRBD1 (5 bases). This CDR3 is CASRSRGGEGEAFF. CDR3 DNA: TGTGCCAGTAGATCACGGGGGGGAGAGGGCGAAGCTTTCTTT. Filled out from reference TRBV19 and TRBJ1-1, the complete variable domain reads DGGITQSPKYLFRKEGQNVTLSCEQNLNHDAMYWYRQDPGQGLRLIYYSQIVNDFQKGDIAEGYSVSREKKESFPLTVTSAQKNPTAFYLCASRSRGGEGEAFFGQGTRLTVV.